The clone carrying this TCR beta chain appeared many times. Library preparation (for TCRbeta) was performed with unique molecular identifiers. Using its own MiXCR run on the PCR reads, TCRdb lists one record per CDR3 protein. The sample holds tens of thousands of distinct CDR3 sequences, roughly 4.9% seen once. This sample is part of a study of T-cell reconstitution after alpha-beta-depleted transplantation in children. The V gene's germline CDR1 is ENHRY and CDR2 SYGVKD. V dropped 2 bases and J dropped 6; count of bases not matched to a gene: 5. The CDR3 runs to 14 residues. Sequences were derived from PBMCs, mostly from graft donor cells, sampled 180 days after TCRalphabeta/CD19-depleted stem cell transplant. The genes are TRBV10-3 and TRBJ2-7, with TRBD2 identical over 9 bases. The sequence came from a boy under two years old who had a stem cell transplant for acute myeloid leukemia, so the T cells may come from the graft donor. CDR3 protein: CAISEPGLAGEQYF. The DNA for the CDR3 is TGTGCCATCAGTGAGCCGGGACTAGCAGGCGAGCAGTACTTC.